Each of the 25 T cell receptor beta chains below was sequenced from the same sample in a study of blood T cells in healthy people across ages (dated by TCRdb to between 2014 and 2017). Receptor libraries were prepared by 5' RACE. Sequencing used an Illumina HiSeq 2500. A second PCR of roughly 6 to 11 cycles was run with a J-beta primer mix and a sample-barcoded 5' primer. TCRdb cleaned the public reads at Q25 with fastp, built clones with MiXCR and kept in-frame beta chains. Every entry covers one CDR3 protein and lists the most common genes and DNA from its rows. For this sample the table gives around 1.5 million distinct CDR3 sequences, of which approximately 59% were detected only once. The ten largest clones add up to 6.5% to 8% of the sample. The sequenced sample consisted of blood. These receptors all stem from a man younger than 30 in good health.

The rearrangement uses TRBV6-6 and TRBJ1-4, with D possibly being TRBD1 (6 bases). Deletions cut 6 bases from V and 7 bases from J, with 15 bases between. Germline V gene sequence: CDR1 MNHNY, CDR2 SVGAGI (reference sequence). The CDR3 is 14 residues long. The CDR3 is CASSWRGESEKLFF. The CDR3 DNA reads as TGTGCCAGCAGCTGGAGGGGGGAGAGTGAAAAACTGTTTTTT.

The rearrangement joins TRBV7-9 to TRBJ1-5; the D is unclear. The CDR3 spans 13 residues. V dropped 3 bases and J dropped 4 bases, with 7 bases sitting between them. Germline V gives CDR1 SEHNR, CDR2 FQNEAQ (reference sequence). CDR3 amino acids: CASSFKGNQPQHF. CDR3 DNA sequence: TGTGCCAGCAGCTTCAAGGGTAATCAGCCCCAGCATTTT.

This chain uses TRBV10-3 with TRBJ2-1; 11 bases agree with TRBD1. This CDR3 spans 14 amino acids. With V trimmed by 7 bases and J by 8 bases, 7 bases remained unmatched. Germline V gene data show CDR1 as ENHRY and CDR2 as SYGVKD. CDR3 nucleotides: TGTGCCATCAAACCGGGACAGGGGGGGCATGAGCAGTTCTTC. It codes for CAIKPGQGGHEQFF.

Here the CDR3 reads CASSFETSGRGPEQFF. The CDR3 coding sequence is TGTGCCAGCAGCTTTGAGACTAGCGGGAGGGGGCCTGAGCAGTTCTTC. The chain carries TRBV11-2 and TRBJ2-1; 14 bases line up with TRBD2. Looked up from germline, CDR1 is SGHAT and CDR2 is FQNNGV. The CDR3 covers 16 residues. V was clipped by 3 bases and J by 9 bases; unmatched bases: 7.

The chain couples TRBV3-1 to TRBJ2-3, with D perhaps TRBD2 (6 bases). The CDR3 contains 14 residues. Germline lookup yields CDR1 LGHDT and CDR2 YNNKEL (reference sequence). V was trimmed by 4 bases and J by 8 bases, leaving 16 bases between them. As DNA, the CDR3 is TGTGCCAGCAGCCGTGGACTAAGGTCAGCTACGCAGTATTTT. It yields the protein CASSRGLRSATQYF.

The J gene is TRBJ2-7, the V gene TRBV2; unclear D gene. Trimming cost V 11 bases and J 0 bases, with 11 bases left between them. Germline V gene data show CDR1 as SNHLY and CDR2 as FYNNEI. The CDR3 length is 12 residues. This CDR3 is CAGRPYSYEQYF. Here the CDR3 DNA reads TGTGCCGGACGGCCCTACTCCTACGAGCAGTACTTC.

CDR3 sequence (DNA): TGCAGTGCTAAGAAGACAGGGGAGGGCAATGAGCAGTTCTTC. Its protein product is CSAKKTGEGNEQFF. The chain combines TRBV20-1 with TRBJ2-1; maybe TRBD1 (8 bases). This CDR3 spans 14 amino acids. In germline, CDR1 is DFQATT, CDR2 SNEGSKA (reference sequence). V dropped 4 bases and J dropped 6 bases, with 16 bases sitting between them.

The chain has TRBV7-2 and TRBJ1-2, with 7 positions matching TRBD1. V was pared by 4 bases and J by 4 bases, with 9 bases of the junction left unmatched. The CDR3 is 15 residues long. Germline CDR1 reads SGHTA; CDR2 reads FQGNSA. The CDR3, as DNA: TGTGCCAGCAGCTCTATTCCGGGACAGCCCTATGGCTACACCTTC. Translating gives CASSSIPGQPYGYTF. Full variable domain (missing parts from reference TRBV7-2 and TRBJ1-2): GAGVSQSPSNKVTEKGKDVELRCDPISGHTALYWYRQSLGQGLEFLIYFQGNSAPDKSGLPSDRFSAERTGGSVSTLTIQRTQQEDSAVYLCASSSIPGQPYGYTFGSGTRLTVV.

V usage is TRBV29-1 and J usage is TRBJ1-5; the D gene is possibly TRBD1 (5 bases). The V end was cut by 4 bases, the J end by 5 bases, with 12 bases between. This CDR3 has 13 residues. Germline CDR1 and CDR2: SQVTM and ANQGSEA. The CDR3 reads CSVGGRPDQPQHF. DNA for the CDR3: TGCAGCGTTGGGGGACGGCCAGATCAGCCCCAGCATTTT.

The table lists this clonotype with many counts. The V call is TRBV11-2, the J call TRBJ2-7; 7 bases line up with TRBD1. Trimming removed 2 bases from V and 4 bases from J; junction bases left unmatched: 8. CDR1 is SGHAT, CDR2 FQNNGV, per germline. The CDR3 has 15 amino acids. The CDR3 nucleotides are TGTGCCAGCAGCTTATCGGGGACAGCGACTTACGAGCAGTACTTC. Protein: CASSLSGTATYEQYF.

The chain combines TRBV5-1 with TRBJ2-1; TRBD2 aligns across 12 bases. The length of the CDR3 is 15 residues. Germline loops: CDR1 SGHRS, CDR2 YFSETQ. J gave up 6 bases and V 2 bases, and 3 bases lay outside the gene matches. The CDR3 DNA is TGCGCCAGCAGCTTTCTGACTAGCGGGGGCAATGAGCAGTTCTTC. It specifies CASSFLTSGGNEQFF.

This clonotype has more than one count but fewer than ten. This rearrangement joins TRBV25-1 to TRBJ1-2; D is perhaps TRBD1 (5 bases). The CDR3 has 14 residues. The ends were cut back, 4 bases at V and 5 bases at J, with 14 bases in the middle. Germline-derived CDR1 and CDR2 are MGHDK and SYGVNS. The DNA for the CDR3 is TGTGCCAGCAGTGCTGGGACGCATTCATATGGCTACACCTTC. The encoded protein is CASSAGTHSYGYTF.

This clonotype was counted a few times. The J gene is TRBJ2-7, the V gene TRBV27; the D gene is possibly TRBD1 (5 bases). The CDR3 runs 15 residues. Per germline, CDR1 MNHEY and CDR2 SMNVEV (reference sequence). V lost 2 bases and J 2 bases, leaving 13 bases between the germline ends. The CDR3 coding sequence is TGTGCCAGCAGTTTAGTCGACAGCGCGACCTACGAGCAGTACTTC. This gives the protein CASSLVDSATYEQYF.

This chain connects TRBV4-1 to TRBJ1-5; maybe TRBD1 (5 bases). The CDR3 runs to 16 residues. CDR1 and CDR2 (germline): MGHRA, YSYEKL. Trimming removed 4 bases from V and 1 base from J, with 14 bases in between. CDR3 sequence: CASSPREEGSNQPQHF. DNA of the CDR3: TGCGCCAGCAGCCCCAGGGAGGAGGGGAGCAATCAGCCCCAGCATTTT.

This clonotype occurred a few times. The V and J genes are TRBV27 and TRBJ2-7; TRBD2 matches at 7 bases. Germline V gives CDR1 MNHEY, CDR2 SMNVEV (reference sequence). The V segment lost 6 bases and the J segment 3 bases; nucleotides outside the gene matches: 8. This CDR3 is built from 14 residues. CDR3 protein: CASSPLAFHYEQYF. CDR3 coding DNA: TGTGCCAGCAGCCCACTAGCGTTCCACTACGAGCAGTACTTC.

The chain couples TRBV4-2 to TRBJ2-7; TRBD2 is a possible D gene (6 bases). The V and J ends lost 1 base and 5 bases respectively, with 15 bases between them. This CDR3 region has 15 residues. CDR1 LGHNA and CDR2 YNFKEQ come from the germline V gene. CDR3 DNA: TGTGCCAGCAGCCAAGGGCCCGGGACTCTCCACGAGCAGTACTTC. Translation: CASSQGPGTLHEQYF.

The chain joins TRBV15 to TRBJ2-5, with D uncertain. The CDR3 length is 15 residues. V was shortened by 0 bases and J by 2 bases, with 10 bases between the two germline ends. Per germline, CDR1 LNHNV and CDR2 YYDKDF (reference sequence). The CDR3: CATSREIGAQETQYF. The CDR3 DNA is TGTGCCACCAGCAGAGAAATAGGAGCTCAAGAGACCCAGTACTTC.

J is TRBJ2-7 and V is TRBV3-1; D remains ambiguous. Trimming removed 1 base from V and 0 bases from J, with 7 bases in between. This CDR3 has 14 residues. CDR1 is LGHDT, CDR2 YNNKEL, per germline (reference sequence). DNA of the CDR3: TGTGCCAGCAGCCAAGTGTCGTACTCCTACGAGCAGTACTTC. Translating gives CASSQVSYSYEQYF.

The chain is built from TRBV6-5 and TRBJ2-2, with TRBD2 identical over 9 bases. The V segment lost 3 bases and the J segment 5 bases; nucleotides outside the gene matches: 13. Looked up from germline, CDR1 is MNHEY and CDR2 is SVGAGI. CDR3 length equals 18 residues. CDR3 in amino acids: CASSYRYYSGSLTGELFF. CDR3 nucleotides: TGTGCCAGCAGTTATCGGTATTATAGCGGGAGCTTGACCGGGGAGCTGTTTTTT.

This clonotype was detected only a few times. This sequence joins TRBV6-5 and TRBJ2-5; D possibly corresponds to TRBD2 (5 bases). The J call may be wrong; the DNA end is better matched by TRBJ2-7. The CDR3 covers 15 residues. Germline V gives CDR1 MNHEY, CDR2 SVGAGI. The CDR3 DNA is TGTGCCAGCAGTGTGAGCCGGGATATAACCTACGAGCAGTACTTC. Protein sequence: CASSVSRDITYEQYF.

This clonotype was recorded only once. The CDR3 nucleotides read TGCGCCAGCAGCCAAGAGACGGCTACCTACAATGAGCAGTTCTTC. This codes for CASSQETATYNEQFF. This chain links TRBV4-3 with TRBJ2-1, with D hard to call. Germline values: CDR1 LGHNA, CDR2 YSLEER. The V end lost 0 bases, the J end lost 2 bases, and 8 bases lay between the germline ends. CDR3 length: 15 amino acids.

The J gene is TRBJ2-3, the V gene TRBV10-1; D ambiguous. The CDR3 spans 14 residues. Trimming took 9 bases from V and 0 from J, leaving 13 bases between them. Germline CDR1 is WNHNN and CDR2 is SYGVQD (reference sequence). As DNA, the CDR3 is TGCGCCAGTGCCCGAACAGCAAGCACAGATACGCAGTATTTT. It codes for CASARTASTDTQYF.

This clonotype was picked up a small number of times. This chain joins TRBV7-8 and TRBJ2-7; 14 nucleotides agree with TRBD2. The CDR3 runs to 19 residues. The V gene's germline CDR1 is SGHVS and CDR2 FQNEAQ. V lost 3 bases, J lost 0 bases, and 10 bases stayed unmatched. For the CDR3, the DNA is TGTGCCAGCAGCTTCACTACCGGGACTAGCGGGAGAGGCTCCTACGAGCAGTACTTC. Translated: CASSFTTGTSGRGSYEQYF.

The rearrangement uses TRBV6-1 and TRBJ2-3; 8 bases map to TRBD2. The CDR3 spans 16 residues. J lost 4 bases, V lost 8 bases, and 14 bases had no gene match. Germline CDR1 MNHNS, CDR2 SASEGT. The CDR3 DNA reads TGTGCCAGCCCCCGGGGGAGACAGCGGGGGTCAGATACGCAGTATTTT. Amino acid sequence: CASPRGRQRGSDTQYF.

This clonotype was detected only a few times. V is TRBV7-6 and J is TRBJ1-1; D may be TRBD1 (5 bases). Germline CDR1 reads SGHVS; CDR2 reads FNYEAQ. V dropped 6 bases and J dropped 3 bases, with 11 bases sitting between them. The CDR3 has 13 residues. The CDR3 DNA reads as TGTGCCAGCAGTTACGGGGGGGACACTGAAGCTTTCTTT. Its translation is CASSYGGDTEAFF.